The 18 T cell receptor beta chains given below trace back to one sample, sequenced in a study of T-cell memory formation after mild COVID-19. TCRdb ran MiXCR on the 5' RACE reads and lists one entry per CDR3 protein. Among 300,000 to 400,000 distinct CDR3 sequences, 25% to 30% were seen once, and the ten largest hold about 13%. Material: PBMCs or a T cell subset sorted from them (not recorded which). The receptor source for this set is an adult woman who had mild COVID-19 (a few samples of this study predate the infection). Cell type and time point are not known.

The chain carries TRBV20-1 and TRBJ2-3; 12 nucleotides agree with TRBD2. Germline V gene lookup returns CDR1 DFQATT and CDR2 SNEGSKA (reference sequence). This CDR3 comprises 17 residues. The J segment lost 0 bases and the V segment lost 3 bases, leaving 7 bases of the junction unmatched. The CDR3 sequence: CSARQGTSGSSTDTQYF. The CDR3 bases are TGCAGTGCTAGGCAAGGGACTAGCGGGTCTAGCACAGATACGCAGTATTTT.

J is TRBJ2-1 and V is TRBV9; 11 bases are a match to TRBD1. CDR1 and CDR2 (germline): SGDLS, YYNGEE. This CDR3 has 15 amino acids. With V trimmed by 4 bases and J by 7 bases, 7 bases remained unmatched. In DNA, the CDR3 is TGTGCCAGCAGCACGGGACAGGGGGTTAGGAATGAGCAGTTCTTC. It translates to CASSTGQGVRNEQFF.

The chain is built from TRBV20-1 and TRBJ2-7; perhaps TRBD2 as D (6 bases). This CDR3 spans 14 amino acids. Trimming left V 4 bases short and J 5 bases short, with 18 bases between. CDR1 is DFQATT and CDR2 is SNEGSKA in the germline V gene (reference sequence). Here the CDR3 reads CSAMPGLPGHEQYF. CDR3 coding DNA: TGCAGTGCTATGCCGGGACTCCCGGGCCACGAGCAGTACTTC.

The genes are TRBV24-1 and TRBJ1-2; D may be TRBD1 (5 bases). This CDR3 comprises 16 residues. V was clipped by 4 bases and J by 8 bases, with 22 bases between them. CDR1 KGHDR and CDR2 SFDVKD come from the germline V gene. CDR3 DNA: TGTGCCACCAGTGACTCGAGTTTAGGGGAGAGACGGGGCTACACCTTC. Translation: CATSDSSLGERRGYTF.

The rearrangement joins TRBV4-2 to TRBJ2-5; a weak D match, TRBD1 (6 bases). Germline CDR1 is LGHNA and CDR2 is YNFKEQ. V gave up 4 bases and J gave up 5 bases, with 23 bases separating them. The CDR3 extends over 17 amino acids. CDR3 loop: CASSPIGRTGSKETQYF. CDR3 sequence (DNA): TGTGCCAGCAGCCCGATCGGACGTACAGGGAGTAAGGAGACCCAGTACTTC.

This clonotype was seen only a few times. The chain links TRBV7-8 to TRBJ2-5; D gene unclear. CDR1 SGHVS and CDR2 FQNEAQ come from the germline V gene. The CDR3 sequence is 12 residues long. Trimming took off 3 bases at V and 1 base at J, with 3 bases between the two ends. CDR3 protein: CASSFFQETQYF. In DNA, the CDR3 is TGTGCCAGCAGCTTTTTCCAAGAGACCCAGTACTTC.

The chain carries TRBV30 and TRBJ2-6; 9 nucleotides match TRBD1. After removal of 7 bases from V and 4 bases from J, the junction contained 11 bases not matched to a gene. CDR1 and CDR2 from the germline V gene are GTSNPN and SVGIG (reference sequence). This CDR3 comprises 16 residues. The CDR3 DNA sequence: TGTGCCTCCCACAGGGGGCCTTCTGCGGGGGCCAACGTCCTGACTTTC. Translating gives CASHRGPSAGANVLTF.

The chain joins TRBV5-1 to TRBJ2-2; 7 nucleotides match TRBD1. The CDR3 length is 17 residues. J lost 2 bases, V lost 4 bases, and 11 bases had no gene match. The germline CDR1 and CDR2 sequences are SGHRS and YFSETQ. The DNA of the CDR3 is TGCGCCAGCAGCCCCCCAATCCGACAGGGCAACACCGGGGAGCTGTTTTTT. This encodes CASSPPIRQGNTGELFF.

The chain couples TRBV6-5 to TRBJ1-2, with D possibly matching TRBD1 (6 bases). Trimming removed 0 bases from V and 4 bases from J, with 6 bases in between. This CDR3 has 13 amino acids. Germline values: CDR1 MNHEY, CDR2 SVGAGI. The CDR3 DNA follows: TGTGCCAGCAGTTACTCAGGGGGCTATGGCTACACCTTC. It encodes CASSYSGGYGYTF.

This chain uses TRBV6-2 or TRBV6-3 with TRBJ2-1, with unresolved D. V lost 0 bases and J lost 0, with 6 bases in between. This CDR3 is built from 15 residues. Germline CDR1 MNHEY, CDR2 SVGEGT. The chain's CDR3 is CASSYSRSSYNEQFF. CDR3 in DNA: TGTGCCAGCAGTTACTCGAGAAGCTCCTACAATGAGCAGTTCTTC.

The CDR3 bases are TGTGCCAGCAGTGTCGGGGGGAATAACTACGAGCAGTACTTC. This sequence encodes CASSVGGNNYEQYF. This chain uses TRBV2 with TRBJ2-7; 7 bases align to TRBD2. Losses at the gene ends were 4 bases for V and 3 bases for J; bases not matched to a gene: 6. Germline V gene data show CDR1 as SNHLY and CDR2 as FYNNEI. The CDR3 runs 14 residues. The whole variable domain, remainder taken from reference TRBV2 and TRBJ2-7, is EPEVTQTPSHQVTQMGQEVILRCVPISNHLYFYWYRQILGQKVEFLVSFYNNEISEKSEIFDDQFSVERPDGSNFTLKIRSTKLEDSAMYFCASSVGGNNYEQYFGPGTRLTVT.

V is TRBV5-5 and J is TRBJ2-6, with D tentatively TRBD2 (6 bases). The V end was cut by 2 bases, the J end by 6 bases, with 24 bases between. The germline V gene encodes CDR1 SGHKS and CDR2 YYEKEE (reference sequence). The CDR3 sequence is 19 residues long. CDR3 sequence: CASSFFMIAGEVEANVLTF. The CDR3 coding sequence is TGTGCCAGCAGCTTTTTTATGATCGCCGGGGAGGTGGAGGCCAACGTCCTGACTTTC.

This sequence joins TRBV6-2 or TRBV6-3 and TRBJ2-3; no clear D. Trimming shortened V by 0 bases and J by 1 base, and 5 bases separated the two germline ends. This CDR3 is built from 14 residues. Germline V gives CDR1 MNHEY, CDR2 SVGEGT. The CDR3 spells CASSYSTRTDTQYF. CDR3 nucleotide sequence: TGTGCCAGCAGTTACTCAACTCGCACAGATACGCAGTATTTT.

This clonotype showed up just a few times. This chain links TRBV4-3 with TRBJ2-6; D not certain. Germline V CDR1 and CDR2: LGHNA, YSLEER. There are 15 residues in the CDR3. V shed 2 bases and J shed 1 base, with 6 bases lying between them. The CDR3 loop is CASSQIGSGANVLTF. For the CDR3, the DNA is TGCGCCAGCAGCCAAATAGGGTCTGGGGCCAACGTCCTGACTTTC.

The DNA of the CDR3 is TGTGCCAGCAGCTTCGACAGGGGCCCTTCACCCCTCCACTTT. Translation: CASSFDRGPSPLHF. The chain recombines TRBV5-8 with TRBJ1-6, with 8 bases that match TRBD1. The junction had 4 bases not matched to a gene; V was cut back by 2 bases and J by 9 bases. The CDR3 covers 14 residues. In germline, CDR1 is SGHTS, CDR2 YDEGEE. The full variable domain, in which reference TRBV5-8 and TRBJ1-6 provide the parts outside the CDR3, is EAGVTQSPTHLIKTRGQQATLRCSPISGHTSVYWYQQALGLGLQFLLWYDEGEERNRGNFPPRFSGRQFPNYSSELNVNALELEDSALYLCASSFDRGPSPLHFGNGTRLTVT.

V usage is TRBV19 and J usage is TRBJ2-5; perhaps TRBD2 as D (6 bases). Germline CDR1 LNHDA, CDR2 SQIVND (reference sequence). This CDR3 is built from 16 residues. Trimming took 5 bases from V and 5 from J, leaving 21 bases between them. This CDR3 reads CASSLEGGWLGETQYF. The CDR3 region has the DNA TGTGCCAGTAGTCTGGAGGGAGGCTGGTTAGGGGAGACCCAGTACTTC.

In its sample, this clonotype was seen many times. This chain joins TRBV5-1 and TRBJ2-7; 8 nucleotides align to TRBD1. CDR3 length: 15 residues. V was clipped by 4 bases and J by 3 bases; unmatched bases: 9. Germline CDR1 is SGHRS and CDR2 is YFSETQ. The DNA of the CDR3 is TGCGCCAGCAGCCCGGAGGACAGGGATCTCTACGAGCAGTACTTC. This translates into CASSPEDRDLYEQYF.

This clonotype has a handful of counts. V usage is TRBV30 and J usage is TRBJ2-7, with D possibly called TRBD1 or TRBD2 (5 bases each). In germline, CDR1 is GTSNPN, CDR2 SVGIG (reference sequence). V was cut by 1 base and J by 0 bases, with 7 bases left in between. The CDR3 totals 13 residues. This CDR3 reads CAWSDGASYEQYF. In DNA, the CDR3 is TGTGCCTGGAGTGACGGGGCCTCCTACGAGCAGTACTTC.